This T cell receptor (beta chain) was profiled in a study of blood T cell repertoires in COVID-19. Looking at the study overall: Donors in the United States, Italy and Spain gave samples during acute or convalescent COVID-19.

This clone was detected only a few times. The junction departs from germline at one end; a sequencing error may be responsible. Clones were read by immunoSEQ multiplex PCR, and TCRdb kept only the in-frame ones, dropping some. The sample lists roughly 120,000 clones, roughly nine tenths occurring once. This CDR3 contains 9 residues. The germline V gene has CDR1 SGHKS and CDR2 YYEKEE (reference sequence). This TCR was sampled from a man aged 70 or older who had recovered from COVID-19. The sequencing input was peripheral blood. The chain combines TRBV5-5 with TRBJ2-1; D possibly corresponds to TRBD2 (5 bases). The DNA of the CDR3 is TGTGCCAGCAGCCCCGGACTTGTCTTC. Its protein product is CASSPGLVF.